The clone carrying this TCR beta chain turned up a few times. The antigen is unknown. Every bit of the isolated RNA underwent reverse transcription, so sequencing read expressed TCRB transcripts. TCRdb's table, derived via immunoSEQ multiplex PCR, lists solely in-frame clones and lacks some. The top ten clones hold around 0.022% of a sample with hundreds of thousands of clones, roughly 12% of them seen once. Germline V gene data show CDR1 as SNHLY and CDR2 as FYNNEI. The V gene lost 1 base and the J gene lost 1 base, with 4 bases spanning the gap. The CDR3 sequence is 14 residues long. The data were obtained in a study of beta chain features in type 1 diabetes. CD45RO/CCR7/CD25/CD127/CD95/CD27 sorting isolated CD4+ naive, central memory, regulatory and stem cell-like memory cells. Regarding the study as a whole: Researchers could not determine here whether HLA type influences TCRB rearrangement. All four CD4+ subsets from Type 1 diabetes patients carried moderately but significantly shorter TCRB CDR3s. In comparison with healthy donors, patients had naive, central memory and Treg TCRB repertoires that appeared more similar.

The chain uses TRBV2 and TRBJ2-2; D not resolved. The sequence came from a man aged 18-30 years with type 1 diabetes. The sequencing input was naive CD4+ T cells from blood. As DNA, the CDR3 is TGTGCCAGCAGTGAAGATAGGAACACCGGGGAGCTGTTTTTT. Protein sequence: CASSEDRNTGELFF.